This T cell receptor (beta chain) was observed in a study of OX40 agonist ivuxolimab in advanced cancers. From germline, CDR1 is SGHRS and CDR2 YFSETQ. The ends were cut back, 1 base at V and 5 bases at J, with 16 bases in the middle. The CDR3 contains 16 residues. The table came from immunoSEQ multiplex PCR; TCRdb's copy has only in-frame clones and leaves some out. The profile shows about 100,000 clones, approximately 91% of them singletons. The sequence was collected from an adult with an advanced solid tumor such as melanoma, head and neck, liver or kidney cancer. Specimen: CD4+ or CD8+ T cells sorted from blood, collected in a trial of the OX40 agonist ivuxolimab. The chain joins TRBV5-1 to TRBJ2-1; no clear D gene. The CDR3, as DNA: TGCGCCAGCAGCTTGTCTGCGCGGCAGACCAACAATGAGCAGTTCTTC. It translates to CASSLSARQTNNEQFF. The whole variable domain, filled in from reference TRBV5-1 and TRBJ2-1, reads KAGVTQTPRYLIKTRGQQVTLSCSPISGHRSVSWYQQTPGQGLQFLFEYFSETQRNKGNFPGRFSGRQFSNSRSEMNVSTLELGDSALYLCASSLSARQTNNEQFFGPGTRLTVL.